This T cell receptor beta chain was recovered during a study of T cells expressing NK-cell markers. Study conclusions and caveats: HCMV specificity of the expanded NKG2C+ T cell clones stayed unclear.

On this clonotype itself: No antigen is known for it.

Researchers built TCR beta cDNA using 5'RACE template switching with UMIs. One entry per CDR3 protein, without DNA, is what TCRdb gives after re-calling the 5' RACE reads. The sample has 500,000 or so distinct CDR3 sequences. This CDR3 is 18 amino acids long. Looked up from germline, CDR1 is SGHRS and CDR2 is YFSETQ. The V call is TRBV5-1, the J call TRBJ2-1; TCRdb calls TRBD2, which cannot be checked without DNA. The TCR originated in a man aged 18 to 30 in good health. Material for sequencing was blood T cells: a sorted CD56 or NKG2C T cell subset, CD4+ or CD8+ T cells, or bulk PBMC T cells (not recorded which). The CDR3 here is CASSLRGREGLYYNEQFF.